This T cell receptor (beta chain) emerged from a study of beta chain features in type 1 diabetes. Study-level findings and limits: A potential influence of HLA type upon TCRB rearrangement remained unresolved herein. Type 1 diabetes patients showed a moderate but significant shortening of TCRB CDR3s in all four CD4+ subsets.

The authors reverse transcribed all of the isolated RNA, so sequencing captured expressed TCRB transcripts. The data were produced by immunoSEQ multiplex PCR, yet TCRdb's version contains in-frame clones alone and is incomplete. Of 30,000 to 45,000 clones in the sample, around 60% were seen once. The trim removed 4 bases at V and 7 bases at J, leaving 2 bases unmatched. The CDR3 has 15 amino acids. Germline V gene lookup returns CDR1 LGHNA and CDR2 YNFKEQ. Concerning this clone itself: The antigen is not known.

Sorting that relied on CD45RO/CCR7/CD25/CD127/CD95/CD27 yielded CD4+ naive, central memory, regulatory and stem cell-like memory cells. Purity (above 95%) was reached by all sorted populations. Sequencing used Tregs from blood. The TCR sequence derives from a woman in her twenties or thirties in good health. The genes are TRBV4-2 and TRBJ2-1, with 15 positions matching TRBD2. The CDR3 region has the DNA TGTGCCAGCAGCCCGGGACTAGCGGGAGGTAATGAGCAGTTCTTC. It codes for CASSPGLAGGNEQFF.